The T cell receptor (beta chain) under discussion was sequenced for a study of blood T cell repertoires in COVID-19. Overall study: PBMCs, B-cell-depleted T cells, or T cells were the source of the cDNA or gDNA that made up the material.

In Seattle, patients joined the study during active infection and were tracked longitudinally. As processed by the authors: From reference gene primer amplification, estimates of nucleated cell counts were derived. Data came from immunoSEQ multiplex PCR; TCRdb stores just in-frame clones and leaves some out. V and J calls and clone size are given by that table; D and trimming were obtained from the DNA. Among around 260,000 clones listed, more than 85% were seen once. The CDR3 is 13 residues long. V lost 4 bases and J 0 bases, leaving 4 bases between the germline ends. The clonotype was recovered from a person aged 18-29 years with COVID-19, enrolled during active disease. Sample: peripheral blood. The chain combines TRBV12-3 or TRBV12-4 with TRBJ1-5; unclear D gene. CDR3 loop: CASSSSSNQPQHF. DNA of the CDR3: TGTGCCAGCAGTTCCAGTAGCAATCAGCCCCAGCATTTT.